The clone carrying this T cell receptor (beta chain) was detected only once. Per germline, CDR1 SGDLS and CDR2 YYNGEE. Trimming took 4 bases from V and 2 from J; bases not matched to a gene: 2. The CDR3 is 15 amino acids. This record comes from a study of blood T cell repertoires in COVID-19. About the study: Sample material is recorded as cDNA or gDNA derived from T cells, B-cell-depleted T cells, or PBMCs.

Those enrolled, adults aged roughly 18 to 89 years, came from around 25 US areas. Before being deemed recovered, Cohort 3 donors had two negative PCRs, clearance, or symptom resolution. As handled by the study authors: Estimation of nucleated cell counts was performed using reference gene primer amplification. The table came from immunoSEQ multiplex PCR; TCRdb's copy has only in-frame clones and leaves some out. Clonal size and the V and J genes are those of that table, whereas D and trimming came from the DNA. The table shows some 300,000 clones, with 88% occurring only once. The clonotype originates from a woman aged 30 to 39 who had recovered from COVID-19. Material: PBMCs or T cells enriched from blood (not recorded which). J is TRBJ2-6 and V is TRBV9; the match to TRBD1 covers 8 bases. The CDR3 coding sequence is TGTGCCAGCAGCTCACAGGGGGCTGGGGCCAACGTCCTGACTTTC. Translated, it gives CASSSQGAGANVLTF. The variable domain in full, with the rest retrieved from reference TRBV9 and TRBJ2-6, is DSGVTQTPKHLITATGQRVTLRCSPRSGDLSVYWYQQSLDQGLQFLIQYYNGEERAKGNILERFSAQQFPDLHSELNLSSLELGDSALYFCASSSQGAGANVLTFGAGSRLTVL.